This TCR beta chain was sequenced for a study of CD8 T cells in ankylosing spondylitis. Study-wide results and caveats: Certain motif variants had earlier appeared in reactive arthritis synovial fluid and blood. There was a TCR beta motif, made of several highly homologous variants, that appeared characteristic of ankylosing spondylitis blood. Disease-linked clones were reportedly significantly enriched in matched ankylosing spondylitis synovial fluid.

This clonotype has only a few counts. Antigen unknown. Each TCR beta library was made by quantitative 5'-RACE that incorporated molecular barcodes. TCRdb re-analysed the 5' RACE reads in MiXCR, keeping a single row per CDR3 protein. The table has about 540,000 distinct CDR3 sequences, roughly an eighth seen once; the top ten hold 6.8%. After removal of 7 bases from V and 7 bases from J, the junction contained 7 bases not matched to a gene. Germline CDR1 ENHRY, CDR2 SYGVKD. CDR3 length equals 13 residues. Specimen: blood, either unsorted or a sorted T cell fraction (not recorded which). This clonotype originated in a male donor with ankylosing spondylitis. The V and J genes are TRBV10-3 and TRBJ2-1; 7 bases are a match to TRBD2. The chain's CDR3 is CAIMDGEGNEQFF. The CDR3 coding sequence is TGTGCCATCATGGACGGGGAGGGTAATGAGCAGTTCTTC.